This T cell receptor beta chain is drawn from a study of T cell responses to AZD1222 COVID-19 vaccine. The wider study: Analysis merged second doses at about 4 or about 12 weeks.

Study-wide results and limits: The peak T cell response came first, and repertoires were sampled only after it. Seropositive status at baseline applied to only six AZD1222 recipients. The study found vaccine-associated CD4 TCRs spanning spike, dominant at 160-218 and 743-854.

Data came from immunoSEQ multiplex PCR; TCRdb stores just in-frame clones and leaves some out. This table has fewer than 120,000 clones, approximately 90% appearing once. CDR3 length equals 15 residues. The V end was cut by 0 bases, the J end by 4 bases, with 11 bases between. Looked up from germline, CDR1 is SGHRS and CDR2 is YFSETQ. With respect to this clone: Its antigen is undetermined.

The sequence was collected from an adult in good health. The chain couples TRBV5-1 to TRBJ2-1, with D maybe TRBD1 (5 bases). Sample: peripheral blood, taken on day 0 of AZD1222 vaccination. The CDR3 DNA reads TGCGCCAGCAGCTTGGACAGGACCGAGTACAATGAGCAGTTCTTC. It yields the protein CASSLDRTEYNEQFF.